This T cell receptor (beta chain) was sequenced for a study of siplizumab effects on memory and regulatory T cells. The assay was immunoSEQ multiplex PCR, and TCRdb's table has in-frame clones only and misses some. The repertoire holds approximately 20,000 clones, with around 43% as singletons. Coculturing of the mixed lymphocyte reaction cells was performed at 37°C for less than seven days. Trimming at V came to 3 bases and at J to 9 bases, leaving 11 bases not matched to a gene. This CDR3 spans 15 amino acids. Germline-derived CDR1 and CDR2 are SGDLS and YYNGEE. This clone turned up a few times. Antigen: not known.

Sequencing was carried out using CFSE-low (dividing) CD4+ T cells sorted from an allogeneic mixed lymphocyte reaction. The receptor comes from a human donor in good health; the cells came from an allogeneic mixed lymphocyte reaction. Some clones in this sample may be carry-over from other donors' samples. The rearrangement joins TRBV9 to TRBJ2-1, with TRBD2 matching over 8 bases. CDR3: CASSANGLALSEQFF. CDR3 nucleotide sequence: TGTGCCAGCAGCGCGAACGGACTAGCTCTAAGTGAGCAGTTCTTC.